These 29 T cell receptor beta chains were all obtained from the same sample, sequenced in a study of PD-1 blockade in mismatch repair-deficient tumors. This table comes from immunoSEQ multiplex PCR, and its TCRdb copy is limited to in-frame clones, with some not included. The sample yields fewer than 25,000 clones, approximately 80% seen once. Sequenced material: PBMCs, taken 52 weeks after starting pembrolizumab. Source of these receptors: an adult with mismatch repair-deficient cancer.

V and J are TRBV9 and TRBJ2-5; 12 nucleotides line up with TRBD2. The germline gives CDR1 SGDLS, CDR2 YYNGEE. V shed 3 bases, J shed 0 bases, and the junction held 3 bases outside the gene matches. The CDR3 spans 16 residues. CDR3 region: CASSARLAGDQETQYF. The CDR3 nucleotides are TGTGCCAGCAGCGCCAGACTAGCGGGGGACCAAGAGACCCAGTACTTC.

V is TRBV5-4 and J is TRBJ1-3; TRBD1 is a possible D gene (5 bases). Germline V gene data show CDR1 as SGHNT and CDR2 as YYREEE (reference sequence). Trimming removed 1 base at V and 2 bases at J, with 10 bases between. The CDR3 loop spans 15 amino acids. The CDR3 protein is CASSLSGGTGNTIYF. CDR3 DNA sequence: TGTGCCAGCAGCTTGTCGGGGGGAACTGGAAACACCATATATTTT.

Here the CDR3 reads CASSLKKREGSQGFF. In nucleotides, the CDR3 is TGTGCCAGCAGCTTAAAAAAGCGGGAGGGCTCCCAGGGGTTCTTC. The genes are TRBV7-9 and TRBJ2-1, with 10 bases lining up with TRBD2. The CDR3 has 15 residues. Germline values: CDR1 SEHNR, CDR2 FQNEAQ (reference sequence). V lost 2 bases, J lost 15 bases, and 13 bases stayed unmatched.

This sequence joins TRBV6-1 and TRBJ2-7, with 9 bases that match TRBD1. In germline, CDR1 is MNHNS, CDR2 SASEGT. The CDR3 extends over 15 amino acids. After removal of 2 bases from V and 1 base from J, the junction contained 3 bases not matched to a gene. The CDR3 coding sequence is TGTGCCAGCAGTGAACCTGGGACAGGGTCCTACGAGCAGTACTTC. Amino acids: CASSEPGTGSYEQYF.

The chain is built from TRBV9 and TRBJ2-3, with D perhaps TRBD1 (6 bases). In germline, CDR1 is SGDLS, CDR2 YYNGEE. The CDR3 runs to 16 residues. Trimming removed 4 bases at V and 1 base at J, with 16 bases between. The CDR3, as DNA: TGTGCCAGCAGCCCGAGGGGGATGGGGGGCACAGATACGCAGTATTTT. Translating gives CASSPRGMGGTDTQYF.

This sequence joins TRBV9 and TRBJ1-3, with D perhaps matching TRBD1 (6 bases). This CDR3 has 15 residues. Germline V gene data show CDR1 as SGDLS and CDR2 as YYNGEE. V gave up 7 bases and J gave up 2 bases, with 16 bases separating them. The CDR3 sequence is CASGEGGAAGNTIYF. The CDR3 region has the DNA TGTGCCAGCGGGGAGGGGGGAGCCGCTGGAAACACCATATATTTT.

The genes are TRBV5-1 and TRBJ2-3; 8 bases are shared with TRBD2. Germline values: CDR1 SGHRS, CDR2 YFSETQ. After removal of 1 base from V and 0 bases from J, the junction contained 4 bases not matched to a gene. The CDR3 contains 16 residues. The CDR3 is CASSLWRGASTDTQYF. CDR3 in DNA: TGCGCCAGCAGCTTGTGGCGGGGGGCTAGCACAGATACGCAGTATTTT.

The chain's CDR3 is CASRLAVNTGELFF. The CDR3 DNA is TGTGCCAGCAGGCTAGCGGTTAACACCGGGGAGCTGTTTTTT. The V gene is TRBV28, the J gene TRBJ2-2, with TRBD2 identical over 7 bases. V gave up 6 bases and J gave up 2 bases; unmatched junction bases: 3. Germline V gene lookup returns CDR1 MDHEN and CDR2 SYDVKM. This CDR3 region has 14 residues.

Points on this clone: A read error may account for a junction end that differs from germline. V and J are TRBV5-4 and TRBJ2-7; 7 bases map to TRBD2. The CDR3 runs 12 residues. The V gene's germline CDR1 is SGHNT and CDR2 YYREEE (reference sequence). The CDR3, as DNA: TGTGCCAGCAGCTTGTCTAGGGAGGGATATATTTTC. Encoded protein: CASSLSREGYIF.

This rearrangement joins TRBV7-9 to TRBJ2-2; the D is unclear. CDR1 is SEHNR and CDR2 is FQNEAQ in the germline V gene (reference sequence). The CDR3 is 12 residues long. V dropped 8 bases and J dropped 6 bases, with 10 bases sitting between them. This CDR3 is CASVAISGELFF. Written as DNA, the CDR3 is TGTGCCAGCGTAGCTATTTCCGGGGAGCTGTTTTTT. Looking up the rest from reference TRBV7-9 and TRBJ2-2 gives the full variable domain: DTGVSQNPRHKITKRGQNVTFRCDPISEHNRLYWYRQTLGQGPEFLTYFQNEAQLEKSRLLSDRFSAERPKGSFSTLEIQRTEQGDSAMYLCASVAISGELFFGEGSRLTVL.

In its sample, this clone was seen once. V gene TRBV30 combines with J gene TRBJ1-1, with D perhaps matching TRBD1 (5 bases). V was pared by 0 bases and J by 0 bases, with 14 bases between. The CDR3 is made up of 16 amino acids. The germline V gene has CDR1 GTSNPN and CDR2 SVGIG (reference sequence). The chain's CDR3 is CAWSVGAGFMNTEAFF. In DNA, the CDR3 is TGTGCCTGGAGTGTAGGGGCAGGCTTTATGAACACTGAAGCTTTCTTT. Using reference TRBV30 and TRBJ1-1 for the parts outside the CDR3, the full variable domain is SQTIHQWPATLVQPVGSPLSLECTVEGTSNPNLYWYRQAAGRGLQLLFYSVGIGQISSEVPQNLSASRPQDRQFILSSKKLLLSDSGFYLCAWSVGAGFMNTEAFFGQGTRLTVV.

This chain links TRBV6-5 with TRBJ1-2, with 7 bases fitting TRBD1. Germline V lookup: CDR1 MNHEY, CDR2 SVGAGI. Germline trimming cut 5 bases from V and 4 bases from J; bases unmatched to any gene: 1. CDR3 size: 12 residues. The CDR3 coding sequence is TGTGCCAGCAGTCGGGACAGCTATGGCTACACCTTC. Protein product: CASSRDSYGYTF.

V gene TRBV19 combines with J gene TRBJ1-1; the match to TRBD1 covers 10 bases. The CDR3 has 12 residues. From germline, CDR1 is LNHDA and CDR2 SQIVND (reference sequence). V gave up 6 bases and J gave up 11 bases; unmatched junction bases: 6. The CDR3 loop is CASSDRGRDAFF. Here the CDR3 DNA reads TGTGCCAGTAGCGACAGGGGGCGGGATGCTTTCTTT.

This chain joins TRBV6-1 and TRBJ2-2; D unresolved. Trimming took off 6 bases at V and 3 bases at J, with 8 bases between the two ends. The CDR3 spans 13 residues. Germline-derived CDR1 and CDR2 are MNHNS and SASEGT. For the CDR3, the DNA is TGTGCCAGCAGCGCTAGATACACCGGGGAGCTGTTTTTT. Translating it yields CASSARYTGELFF.

This clone was detected only a few times. The chain is built from TRBV6-1 and TRBJ1-2, with D possibly matching TRBD1 (6 bases). Germline V gene lookup returns CDR1 MNHNS and CDR2 SASEGT. CDR3 size: 12 residues. Trimming stripped 5 bases from V and 8 bases from J, with 12 bases between. The CDR3: CASSLGAVGYTF. CDR3 sequence (DNA): TGTGCCAGCAGTTTGGGGGCGGTAGGCTACACCTTC.

With regard to this clone: Other DNA sequences from this sample encode an identical CDR3 as well. The V gene is TRBV29-1, the J gene TRBJ2-1; D is unclear. CDR3 length: 14 amino acids. V lost 4 bases, J lost 1 base, and 11 bases lay in between. Germline V gene sequence: CDR1 SQVTM, CDR2 ANQGSEA. CDR3 loop: CSVGAEKSYNEQFF. CDR3 DNA: TGCAGCGTTGGGGCAGAGAAATCCTACAATGAGCAGTTCTTC.

This chain joins TRBV28 and TRBJ2-7, with 9 bases matching TRBD1. The CDR3 sequence is 16 residues long. J was trimmed by 5 bases and V by 2 bases; bases with no gene match: 10. Germline CDR1 reads MDHEN; CDR2 reads SYDVKM. The CDR3 nucleotides read TGTGCCAGCAGTTTACAACCGGGACAGGGTATCCACGAGCAGTACTTC. This sequence encodes CASSLQPGQGIHEQYF. Combining the CDR3 with reference TRBV28 and TRBJ2-7 gives the whole variable domain DVKVTQSSRYLVKRTGEKVFLECVQDMDHENMFWYRQDPGLGLRLIYFSYDVKMKEKGDIPEGYSVSREKKERFSLILESASTNQTSMYLCASSLQPGQGIHEQYFGPGTRLTVT.

The chain joins TRBV19 to TRBJ1-5; D is ambiguous. Germline V gene data show CDR1 as LNHDA and CDR2 as SQIVND (reference sequence). This CDR3 comprises 15 residues. The V end was cut by 0 bases, the J end by 4 bases, with 10 bases between. DNA of the CDR3: TGTGCCAGTAGTATAGATCCGGGTTTTAATCAGCCCCAGCATTTT. This codes for CASSIDPGFNQPQHF.

This rearrangement joins TRBV4-2 to TRBJ2-1, with 9 nucleotides matching TRBD2. This CDR3 has 17 residues. CDR1 LGHNA and CDR2 YNFKEQ come from the germline V gene. V gave up 0 bases and J gave up 1 base; unmatched junction bases: 4. CDR3 nucleotides: TGTGCCAGCAGCCAAGAAGTTGCGGGAGGGTCCTACAATGAGCAGTTCTTC. It specifies CASSQEVAGGSYNEQFF.

This chain connects TRBV29-1 to TRBJ2-5; 11 bases are a match to TRBD2. The trim removed 5 bases at V and 2 bases at J, leaving 4 bases unmatched. The CDR3 spans 14 residues. Germline V lookup: CDR1 SQVTM, CDR2 ANQGSEA. The CDR3 region has the DNA TGCAGCGTTATACTAGCGGGAGTTCAAGAGACCCAGTACTTC. Translation: CSVILAGVQETQYF.

The chain is built from TRBV5-4 and TRBJ1-1; possibly TRBD1 for D (5 bases). From germline, CDR1 is SGHNT and CDR2 YYREEE (reference sequence). V was trimmed by 2 bases and J by 5 bases, leaving 10 bases between them. The CDR3 has 13 amino acids. CDR3 nucleotides: TGTGCCAGCAGCTTTCAGGGAAGGACTGAAGCTTTCTTT. Amino acid sequence: CASSFQGRTEAFF. Full variable domain (rest looked up from reference TRBV5-4 and TRBJ1-1): ETGVTQSPTHLIKTRGQQVTLRCSSQSGHNTVSWYQQALGQGPQFIFQYYREEENGRGNFPPRFSGLQFPNYSSELNVNALELDDSALYLCASSFQGRTEAFFGQGTRLTVV.

This chain joins TRBV9 and TRBJ1-2; the D gene is possibly TRBD1 (5 bases). The V end lost 2 bases, the J end lost 9 bases, and 8 bases lay between the germline ends. The CDR3 contains 11 residues. CDR1 is SGDLS, CDR2 YYNGEE, per germline. As DNA, the CDR3 is TGTGCCAGCAGCGTCGGGGGAAGCTACACCTTC. It encodes CASSVGGSYTF.

The chain joins TRBV10-3 to TRBJ1-1; TRBD1 matches 10 bases. V dropped 5 bases and J dropped 8; count of bases not matched to a gene: 8. The CDR3 totals 14 residues. The V gene's germline CDR1 is ENHRY and CDR2 SYGVKD. Here the CDR3 reads CAISSGQGDREAFF. CDR3 coding DNA: TGTGCCATCAGTTCCGGACAGGGGGATAGGGAAGCTTTCTTT.

This clone was observed a single time. The rearrangement joins TRBV9 to TRBJ2-3; D is possibly TRBD2 (5 bases). V was pared by 2 bases and J by 2 bases, with 15 bases between. This CDR3 comprises 16 residues. CDR1 is SGDLS and CDR2 is YYNGEE in the germline V gene. The CDR3 DNA follows: TGTGCCAGCAGCGTGCAGGTCGGACTTCCCACAGATACGCAGTATTTT. Translated: CASSVQVGLPTDTQYF.

The genes are TRBV9 and TRBJ1-1; D is unclear. The CDR3 extends over 14 amino acids. The V gene's germline CDR1 is SGDLS and CDR2 YYNGEE. Trimming took off 0 bases at V and 6 bases at J, with 12 bases between the two ends. The CDR3 here is CASSVVTGIPEAFF. CDR3 nucleotide sequence: TGTGCCAGCAGCGTAGTAACGGGAATACCTGAAGCTTTCTTT.

This sequence joins TRBV7-8 and TRBJ1-3, with 9 bases identical to TRBD1. V lost 0 bases, J lost 1 base, and 1 base stayed unmatched. Germline CDR1 is SGHVS and CDR2 is FQNEAQ. This CDR3 is 16 amino acids long. CDR3 region: CASSLATGGSGNTIYF. For the CDR3, the DNA is TGTGCCAGCAGCTTAGCGACAGGGGGTTCTGGAAACACCATATATTTT. The whole variable domain, filled in from reference TRBV7-8 and TRBJ1-3, reads GAGVSQSPRYKVAKRGQDVALRCDPISGHVSLFWYQQALGQGPEFLTYFQNEAQLDKSGLPSDRFFAERPEGSVSTLKIQRTQQEDSAVYLCASSLATGGSGNTIYFGEGSWLTVV.

The chain combines TRBV30 with TRBJ1-1; weak D call: TRBD1 (5 bases). V gave up 5 bases and J gave up 9 bases, with 16 bases separating them. The length of the CDR3 is 12 residues. The germline gives CDR1 GTSNPN, CDR2 SVGIG (reference sequence). This CDR3 reads CAWDSQVFKAFF. The CDR3 DNA sequence: TGTGCCTGGGACAGCCAGGTTTTTAAAGCTTTCTTT.

The chain has TRBV11-3 and TRBJ2-5; 10 bases are shared with TRBD2. This CDR3 comprises 17 residues. CDR1 and CDR2 (germline): SGHNT, YENEEA. Trimming removed 5 bases from V and 0 bases from J; junction bases left unmatched: 9. The chain's CDR3 is CASSKGLATAYQETQYF. DNA for the CDR3: TGTGCCAGCAGCAAGGGACTAGCGACCGCCTACCAAGAGACCCAGTACTTC.

This clone came up once. This chain joins TRBV5-1 and TRBJ2-5; TRBD2 agrees at 7 bases. The CDR3 is 14 amino acids. With 4 bases clipped from V and 7 bases from J, the junction kept 10 bases outside the gene matches. In germline, CDR1 is SGHRS, CDR2 YFSETQ. CDR3 loop: CASSPQDTGGTQYF. DNA of the CDR3: TGCGCCAGCAGCCCACAGGATACGGGGGGGACCCAGTACTTC.